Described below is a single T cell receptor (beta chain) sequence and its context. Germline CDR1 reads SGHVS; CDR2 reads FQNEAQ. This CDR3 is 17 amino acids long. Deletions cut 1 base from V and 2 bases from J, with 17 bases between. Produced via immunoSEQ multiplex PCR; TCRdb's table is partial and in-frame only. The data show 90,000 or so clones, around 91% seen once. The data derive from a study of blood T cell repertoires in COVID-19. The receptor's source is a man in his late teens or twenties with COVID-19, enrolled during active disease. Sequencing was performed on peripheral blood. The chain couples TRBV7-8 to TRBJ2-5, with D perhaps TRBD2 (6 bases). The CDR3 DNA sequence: TGTGCCAGCAGCTTAGTGGCGAAGGAGGGCACACAAGAGACCCAGTACTTC. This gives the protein CASSLVAKEGTQETQYF. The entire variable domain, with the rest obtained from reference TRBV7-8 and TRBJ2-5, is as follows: GAGVSQSPRYKVAKRGQDVALRCDPISGHVSLFWYQQALGQGPEFLTYFQNEAQLDKSGLPSDRFFAERPEGSVSTLKIQRTQQEDSAVYLCASSLVAKEGTQETQYFGPGTRLLVL.